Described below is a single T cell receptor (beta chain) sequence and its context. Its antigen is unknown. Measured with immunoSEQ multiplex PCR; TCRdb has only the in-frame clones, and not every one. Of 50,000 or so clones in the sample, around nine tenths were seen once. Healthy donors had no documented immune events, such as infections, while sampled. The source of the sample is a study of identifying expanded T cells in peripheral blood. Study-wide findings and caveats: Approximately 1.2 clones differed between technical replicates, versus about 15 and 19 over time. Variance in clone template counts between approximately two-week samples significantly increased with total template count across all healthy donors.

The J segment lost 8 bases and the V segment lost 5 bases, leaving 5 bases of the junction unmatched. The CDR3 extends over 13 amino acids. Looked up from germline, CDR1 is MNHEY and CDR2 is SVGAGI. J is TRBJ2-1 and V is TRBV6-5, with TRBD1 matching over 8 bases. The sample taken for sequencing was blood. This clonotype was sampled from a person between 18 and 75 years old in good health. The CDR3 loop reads CASSQGAVDEQFF. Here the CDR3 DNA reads TGTGCCAGCAGTCAGGGGGCAGTGGATGAGCAGTTCTTC.